This T cell receptor beta chain was retrieved from a study of shared clonotypes between healthy human individuals. Study-level information: Plates per donor: three CD4 naive, three CD4 memory, two CD8 naive, one CD8 memory.

Many counts were recorded for this clone. Antigen unknown. Adult Caucasians living in Nashville, Tennessee made up all of the donors. The protocol was immunoSEQ multiplex PCR, while the TCRdb copy is restricted to in-frame clones and leaves out a portion. Seen here are approximately 100,000 clones, 67% observed once, and the top ten hold roughly 40%. Study findings and constraints: Generation of non-shared clonotypes was less probable than generation of clonotypes shared by all four donors. Naive subsets tended to show greater estimated richness than memory subsets.

Sequencing was performed on memory CD8+ T cells sorted from blood. Subset of the sample: CD45RO+ cells pooled with CCR7-negative TemRA cells. This receptor was taken from a man aged 30 to 39 in good health.

This CDR3 is CASSLGASEGGELFF. CDR3 coding DNA: TGTGCCAGCAGCTTAGGTGCTAGCGAGGGCGGGGAGCTGTTTTTT. The chain links TRBV7-6 to TRBJ2-2; D perhaps matches TRBD2 (6 bases). V was shortened by 1 base and J by 7 bases, with 13 bases between the two germline ends. This CDR3 region has 15 residues. The germline gives CDR1 SGHVS, CDR2 FNYEAQ.